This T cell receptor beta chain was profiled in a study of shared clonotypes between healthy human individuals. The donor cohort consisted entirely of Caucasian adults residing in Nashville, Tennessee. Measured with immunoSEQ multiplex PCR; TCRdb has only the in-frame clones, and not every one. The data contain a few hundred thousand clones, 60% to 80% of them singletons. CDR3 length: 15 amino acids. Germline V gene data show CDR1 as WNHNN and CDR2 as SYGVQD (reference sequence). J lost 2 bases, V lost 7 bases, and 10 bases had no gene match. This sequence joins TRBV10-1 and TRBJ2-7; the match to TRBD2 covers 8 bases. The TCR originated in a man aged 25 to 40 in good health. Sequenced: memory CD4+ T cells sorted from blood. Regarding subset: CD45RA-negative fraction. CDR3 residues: CASNLKREIAYEQYF. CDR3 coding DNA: TGCGCCAGCAACTTGAAGCGGGAGATAGCCTACGAGCAGTACTTC.